This T cell receptor (beta chain) was sequenced for a study of identical twins. V lost 11 bases, J lost 6 bases, and 8 bases stayed unmatched. This CDR3 has 13 amino acids. Looked up from germline, CDR1 is LNHDA and CDR2 is SQIVND (reference sequence). TCRdb analysed the 5' RACE reads with MiXCR anew, one entry per CDR3 protein. The sample carries 470,000 or so distinct CDR3 sequences, 20% to 25% recorded once. The same data also went into a second study, on T cells expressing NK-cell markers.

The sequenced material came from CD4+ T cells sorted from blood. The chain carries TRBV19 and TRBJ1-1; 11 bases line up with TRBD1. This receptor was identified in a woman aged 18 to 35 in good health. CDR3 nucleotides: TGTGCCTCCGCGGGACAGGGGGAGGCTGAAGCTTTCTTT. Protein sequence: CASAGQGEAEAFF.